The clone carrying this T cell receptor (beta chain) was recorded a few times. Some clones are missing from TCRdb's copy, which holds only in-frame ones; the method was immunoSEQ multiplex PCR. The sample carries 850,000 to 1,100,000 clones, around three quarters recorded once. These data originate in a study of shared clonotypes between healthy human individuals. The CDR3 totals 16 residues. The V end was cut by 6 bases, the J end by 3 bases, with 18 bases between. The germline gives CDR1 SNHLY, CDR2 FYNNEI. The rearrangement uses TRBV2 and TRBJ1-3, with D maybe TRBD1 (5 bases). This receptor was identified in a man between 18 and 35 years old in good health. Some clones in this sample may be carry-over from other donors' samples. Material for sequencing was memory CD4+ T cells from PBMCs. Documented subset: CD45RA-negative fraction. For the CDR3, the DNA is TGTGCCAGCAGCCGGGGAGGGGAACGAGTTGGAAACACCATATATTTT. Residues: CASSRGGERVGNTIYF.